This T cell receptor beta chain was recovered during a study of T cell responses to AZD1222 COVID-19 vaccine. Study-level points and caveats: No repertoire was sampled before or during the peak T cell response, only after it. White British ancestry dominated among donors, who included more females, and clonal diversity was possibly underestimated. Compared with day 0, the breadth and depth of the Spike-specific TCR repertoire rose significantly after two doses of AZD1222.

Clones were read by immunoSEQ multiplex PCR, and TCRdb kept only the in-frame ones, dropping some. Among 97,000 or so clones, about 85% were seen once, and the ten largest hold 5%. Concerning this clone itself: Its antigen is still unknown.

The CDR3 runs 14 residues. Trimming removed 2 bases from V and 4 bases from J, with 12 bases in between. Per germline, CDR1 LGHNA and CDR2 YSLEER. This specimen was peripheral blood, taken on day 0 of AZD1222 vaccination. The source of this sequence is an adult in good health. The V gene is TRBV4-3, the J gene TRBJ2-7, with TRBD1 as a possible D gene (6 bases). In DNA form, the CDR3 reads TGCGCCAGCAGCCAACATCCACAGGGTTACGAGCAGTACTTC. Its protein product is CASSQHPQGYEQYF.